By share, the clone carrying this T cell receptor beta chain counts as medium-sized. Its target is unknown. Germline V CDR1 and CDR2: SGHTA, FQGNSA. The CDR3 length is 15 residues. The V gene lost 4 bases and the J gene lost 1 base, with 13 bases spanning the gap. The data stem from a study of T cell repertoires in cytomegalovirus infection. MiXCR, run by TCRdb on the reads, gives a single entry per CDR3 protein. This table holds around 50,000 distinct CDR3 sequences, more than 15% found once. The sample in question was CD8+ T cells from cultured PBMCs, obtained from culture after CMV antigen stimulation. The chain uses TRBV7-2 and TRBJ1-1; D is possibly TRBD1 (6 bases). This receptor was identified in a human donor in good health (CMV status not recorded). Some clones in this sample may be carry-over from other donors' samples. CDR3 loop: CASSSPGQKNTEAFF. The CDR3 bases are TGTGCCAGCAGCTCTCCTGGACAGAAGAACACTGAAGCTTTCTTT. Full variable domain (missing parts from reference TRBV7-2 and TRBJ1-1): GAGVSQSPSNKVTEKGKDVELRCDPISGHTALYWYRQSLGQGLEFLIYFQGNSAPDKSGLPSDRFSAERTGGSVSTLTIQRTQQEDSAVYLCASSSPGQKNTEAFFGQGTRLTVV.